These 6 T cell receptor beta chains share one sample of origin, sequenced in a study of cytomegalovirus exposure and HLA in healthy donors. Researchers ran the PCR with 60 Vbeta and 13 Jbeta primers. Generated by immunoSEQ multiplex PCR, the TCRdb table keeps only in-frame clones and is missing some. The repertoire holds about 170,000 clones, roughly 84% seen once, with approximately 1.6% in the top ten. Sample: PBMCs. The receptors here all came from a male donor in good health and CMV-seronegative.

This clone was seen only a few times. The chain has TRBV9 and TRBJ2-7; possible D gene TRBD2, 5 bases. V lost 0 bases and J 7 bases, leaving 17 bases between the germline ends. The CDR3 extends over 15 amino acids. Germline V gene lookup returns CDR1 SGDLS and CDR2 YYNGEE. The CDR3 DNA reads TGTGCCAGCAGCGTAGATGCGTGGGCCACGGGGGAGCAGTACTTC. This translates into CASSVDAWATGEQYF.

J is TRBJ2-3 and V is TRBV7-6; D is uncertain. This CDR3 region has 11 residues. The V end was cut by 7 bases, the J end by 5 bases, with 7 bases between. CDR1 is SGHVS and CDR2 is FNYEAQ in the germline V gene. The CDR3 sequence: CASTSEDTQYF. In DNA, the CDR3 is TGTGCCAGCACCTCAGAAGATACGCAGTATTTT.

The V gene is TRBV28, the J gene TRBJ2-4; 14 nucleotides agree with TRBD2. V lost 3 bases to trimming and J lost 4 bases; unmatched junction nucleotides: 8. Germline V gene sequence: CDR1 MDHEN, CDR2 SYDVKM. CDR3 length: 18 amino acids. The CDR3 sequence is CASSLYGTSGSGKNIQYF. The CDR3 coding sequence is TGTGCCAGCAGTTTGTACGGGACTAGCGGGAGCGGGAAAAACATTCAGTACTTC. The variable domain in full, with the rest retrieved from reference TRBV28 and TRBJ2-4, is DVKVTQSSRYLVKRTGEKVFLECVQDMDHENMFWYRQDPGLGLRLIYFSYDVKMKEKGDIPEGYSVSREKKERFSLILESASTNQTSMYLCASSLYGTSGSGKNIQYFGAGTRLSVL.

This chain joins TRBV7-9 and TRBJ1-2; 9 bases are shared with TRBD1. The CDR3 has 13 residues. Germline values: CDR1 SEHNR, CDR2 FQNEAQ (reference sequence). J was trimmed by 8 bases and V by 6 bases; bases with no gene match: 7. CDR3 residues: CASSIQGAGGYTF. The CDR3 DNA sequence: TGTGCCAGCAGTATACAGGGGGCAGGAGGCTACACCTTC. The full variable domain, rest sourced from reference TRBV7-9 and TRBJ1-2, is DTGVSQNPRHKITKRGQNVTFRCDPISEHNRLYWYRQTLGQGPEFLTYFQNEAQLEKSRLLSDRFSAERPKGSFSTLEIQRTEQGDSAMYLCASSIQGAGGYTFGSGTRLTVV.

This sequence joins TRBV4-2 and TRBJ1-5; possible D gene TRBD1, 6 bases. V was shortened by 0 bases and J by 0 bases, with 12 bases between the two germline ends. The CDR3 is 17 residues long. The germline CDR1 and CDR2 sequences are LGHNA and YNFKEQ. In DNA, the CDR3 is TGTGCCAGCAGCCAAGATAGGACAGCAAATAGCAATCAGCCCCAGCATTTT. Amino acids: CASSQDRTANSNQPQHF.

V and J are TRBV6-5 and TRBJ2-7; no clear D. The germline V and J ends were trimmed by 2 bases and 8 bases, with 16 bases remaining between them. The CDR3 spans 14 residues. The germline V gene has CDR1 MNHEY and CDR2 SVGAGI. The CDR3 bases are TGTGCCAGCAGTTACGATGGGCGCCTCACCCAGCAGTACTTC. Encoded protein: CASSYDGRLTQQYF.